This T cell receptor beta chain was found in a study of T cells after yellow fever vaccination. TCRdb independently ran MiXCR on the 5' RACE reads; one entry per CDR3 protein. There are 320,000 or so distinct CDR3 sequences in the sample; approximately 8% occur only once, and roughly 18% lies in the top ten. This clonotype came up a few times. The sequenced sample was PBMCs, obtained approximately 47 days after the first yellow fever vaccination. This TCR was sampled from a man aged 18 to 35 who received the YFV17D yellow fever vaccine.

The DNA of the CDR3 is TGCGCCAGCAGCCCTCTACTGGACAGCTACGAGCAGTACTTC. This codes for CASSPLLDSYEQYF. The chain carries TRBV4-1 and TRBJ2-7; a weak D match, TRBD1 (6 bases). Deletions cut 4 bases from V and 3 bases from J, with 13 bases between. Per germline, CDR1 MGHRA and CDR2 YSYEKL. The CDR3 consists of 14 residues.